These 24 T cell receptor beta chains were all obtained from the same sample, sequenced in a study of cytomegalovirus exposure and HLA in healthy donors. The PCR was carried out with 60 Vbeta primers and 13 Jbeta primers. This table comes from immunoSEQ multiplex PCR, and its TCRdb copy is limited to in-frame clones, with some not included. This repertoire shows about 95,000 clones, around 70% found once; its top ten account for more than 13%. Sequencing input: PBMCs. These receptors came from a woman aged 50 to 65 in good health and CMV-seropositive.

This clone was observed a single time. The V gene is TRBV6-5, the J gene TRBJ1-5; D unclear. With 4 bases removed from V and 0 bases from J, the gap between germline ends came to 7 bases. Germline-derived CDR1 and CDR2 are MNHEY and SVGAGI. This CDR3 region has 14 residues. CDR3 DNA: TGTGCCAGCAGTTCCCAGTATAGCAATCAGCCCCAGCATTTT. This translates into CASSSQYSNQPQHF.

The J gene is TRBJ1-5, the V gene TRBV28; D is ambiguous. The V gene lost 4 bases and the J gene lost 5 bases, with 12 bases spanning the gap. CDR1 and CDR2 (germline): MDHEN, SYDVKM. The CDR3 loop spans 14 amino acids. The CDR3, as DNA: TGTGCCAGCAGTTCCACTGACGGGGATCAGCCCCAGCATTTT. This translates into CASSSTDGDQPQHF. Supplemented by reference TRBV28 and TRBJ1-5, the full variable domain reads DVKVTQSSRYLVKRTGEKVFLECVQDMDHENMFWYRQDPGLGLRLIYFSYDVKMKEKGDIPEGYSVSREKKERFSLILESASTNQTSMYLCASSSTDGDQPQHFGDGTRLSIL.

The J gene is TRBJ2-5, the V gene TRBV7-7, with 8 bases that match TRBD1. V was pared by 5 bases and J by 5 bases, with 7 bases of the junction left unmatched. There are 14 residues in the CDR3. Germline V lookup: CDR1 SSHAT, CDR2 FNYEAQ (reference sequence). CDR3 sequence: CASSAGGESETQYF. The CDR3 nucleotides read TGTGCCAGCAGCGCAGGGGGCGAGTCTGAGACCCAGTACTTC.

DNA for the CDR3: TGTGCCAGCAGCTTATTCGCGGGAGGTTGGTACGAGCAGTACTTC. It specifies CASSLFAGGWYEQYF. The genes are TRBV11-1 and TRBJ2-7, with 8 nucleotides matching TRBD2. Germline loops: CDR1 SGHAT, CDR2 FQDESV (reference sequence). This CDR3 comprises 15 residues. V lost 2 bases and J lost 4; bases outside the gene matches: 7.

CDR3 sequence reads: CASSRDRGPYEQYF. Here the CDR3 DNA reads TGTGCCAGCTCCCGGGACAGGGGGCCCTACGAGCAGTACTTC. J is TRBJ2-5 and V is TRBV14; 12 nucleotides agree with TRBD1. The assigned J gene may be wrong: the sequence end matches TRBJ2-7 better. The CDR3 length is 14 residues. Germline-derived CDR1 and CDR2 are SGHDN and FVKESK.

This sequence joins TRBV7-2 and TRBJ2-3; 7 bases agree with TRBD2. This CDR3 region has 16 residues. J lost 1 base, V lost 2 bases, and 6 bases had no gene match. CDR1 and CDR2 from the germline V gene are SGHTA and FQGNSA. CDR3 loop: CASSLRSGIGTDTQYF. CDR3 nucleotide sequence: TGTGCCAGCAGCTTACGGAGCGGGATAGGCACAGATACGCAGTATTTT.

The gene calls are TRBV7-9 and TRBJ2-1; the D is unclear. CDR1 is SEHNR, CDR2 FQNEAQ, per germline (reference sequence). Trimming took off 1 base at V and 2 bases at J, with 6 bases between the two ends. The CDR3 is made up of 14 amino acids. The CDR3 DNA reads TGTGCCAGCAGCTTAGTTATAGCCTACAATGAGCAGTTCTTC. Translating it yields CASSLVIAYNEQFF.

The V gene is TRBV7-9, the J gene TRBJ2-5; 9 bases match TRBD2. The CDR3 contains 15 residues. With V trimmed by 6 bases and J by 9 bases, 14 bases remained unmatched. CDR1 SEHNR and CDR2 FQNEAQ come from the germline V gene (reference sequence). CDR3 residues: CASSLSGRYSVPQYF. In nucleotides, the CDR3 is TGTGCCAGCAGTCTGAGCGGGAGGTACAGCGTGCCCCAGTACTTC.

The chain recombines TRBV27 with TRBJ2-7, with D perhaps TRBD1 (5 bases). Germline values: CDR1 MNHEY, CDR2 SMNVEV (reference sequence). V shed 1 base and J shed 0 bases, with 16 bases lying between them. This CDR3 is built from 17 residues. The CDR3 DNA reads as TGTGCCAGCAGTTTATATAAGTCGCAGGGTCTCTCCTACGAGCAGTACTTC. Translation gives CASSLYKSQGLSYEQYF.

The V and J genes are TRBV28 and TRBJ2-5; 7 bases are a match to TRBD1. V shed 5 bases, J shed 2 bases, and the junction held 5 bases outside the gene matches. The CDR3 runs 14 residues. CDR1 is MDHEN, CDR2 SYDVKM, per germline. The CDR3 sequence is CASSGGTAQETQYF. CDR3 nucleotide sequence: TGTGCCAGCAGTGGTGGGACAGCTCAAGAGACCCAGTACTTC.

J is TRBJ2-3 and V is TRBV7-2; possible D gene TRBD2, 5 bases. Trimming took off 5 bases at V and 2 bases at J, with 20 bases between the two ends. The CDR3 totals 17 residues. Germline V gene data show CDR1 as SGHTA and CDR2 as FQGNSA. The CDR3 nucleotides read TGTGCCAGCAGCCGGAGGACGCCACAAGACCCCACAGATACGCAGTATTTT. Protein sequence: CASSRRTPQDPTDTQYF.

The chain combines TRBV5-1 with TRBJ2-7, with TRBD1 as a possible D gene (5 bases). This CDR3 spans 15 amino acids. The germline V and J ends were trimmed by 0 bases and 1 base, with 11 bases remaining between them. CDR1 is SGHRS and CDR2 is YFSETQ in the germline V gene. CDR3 nucleotides: TGCGCCAGCAGCTTGGAGGTCACAGGTTCCTACGAGCAGTACTTC. This sequence encodes CASSLEVTGSYEQYF.

The chain joins TRBV19 to TRBJ2-7; 8 nucleotides line up with TRBD1. The germline gives CDR1 LNHDA, CDR2 SQIVND (reference sequence). The CDR3 extends over 12 amino acids. V lost 9 bases, J lost 2 bases, and 3 bases stayed unmatched. In DNA, the CDR3 is TGTGCCAGCGGACAGGGCACCTACGAGCAGTACTTC. It codes for CASGQGTYEQYF.

The chain has TRBV7-8 and TRBJ2-7, with D perhaps matching TRBD2 (6 bases). CDR3 length: 14 residues. Germline V lookup: CDR1 SGHVS, CDR2 FQNEAQ. The V end lost 5 bases, the J end lost 3 bases, and 14 bases lay between the germline ends. The CDR3 nucleotides are TGTGCCAGCAGCCAGCGGGCCCTGGACTACGAGCAGTACTTC. It encodes CASSQRALDYEQYF.

The rearrangement links TRBV6-5 to TRBJ2-2; 8 nucleotides align to TRBD1. This CDR3 spans 14 amino acids. The trim removed 6 bases at V and 2 bases at J, leaving 2 bases unmatched. The germline CDR1 and CDR2 sequences are MNHEY and SVGAGI. The CDR3 coding sequence is TGTGCCAGCAGGACAGGGGTTAACACCGGGGAGCTGTTTTTT. Residues: CASRTGVNTGELFF.

This chain links TRBV7-9 with TRBJ1-1; no clear D. The CDR3 runs to 17 residues. Germline CDR1 SEHNR, CDR2 FQNEAQ (reference sequence). The V end was cut by 0 bases, the J end by 6 bases, with 20 bases between. The CDR3 here is CASSLAGAGMRNAEAFF. CDR3 DNA: TGTGCCAGCAGCTTAGCGGGAGCGGGGATGCGTAACGCTGAAGCTTTCTTT.

This clone was counted a few times. The gene calls are TRBV28 and TRBJ2-7; TRBD1 aligns across 8 bases. The CDR3 has 17 amino acids. V lost 5 bases and J lost 4; bases outside the gene matches: 16. Germline CDR1 and CDR2: MDHEN and SYDVKM. This CDR3 is CASSPPKTGVLIYEQYF. For the CDR3, the DNA is TGTGCCAGCAGTCCGCCCAAGACAGGGGTGTTAATATACGAGCAGTACTTC.

This sequence joins TRBV19 and TRBJ1-1; weak D call: TRBD1 (5 bases). The germline V and J ends were trimmed by 3 bases and 0 bases, with 17 bases remaining between them. CDR3 size: 17 residues. Germline CDR1 LNHDA, CDR2 SQIVND (reference sequence). The chain's CDR3 is CASSMKANRNMNTEAFF. The CDR3 coding sequence is TGTGCCAGTAGTATGAAGGCCAACAGGAACATGAACACTGAAGCTTTCTTT.

This clone is a singleton in its sample. The chain joins TRBV4-3 to TRBJ2-2, with TRBD1 identical over 9 bases. The germline V gene encodes CDR1 LGHNA and CDR2 YSLEER. With 0 bases clipped from V and 4 bases from J, the junction kept 9 bases outside the gene matches. The CDR3 is made up of 18 amino acids. The CDR3 region is CASSQEGGWTGATGELFF. CDR3 nucleotides: TGCGCCAGCAGCCAAGAAGGGGGATGGACAGGGGCCACCGGGGAGCTGTTTTTT.

The chain is built from TRBV5-4 and TRBJ2-5; D possibly corresponds to TRBD2 (6 bases). CDR1 and CDR2 (germline): SGHNT, YYREEE (reference sequence). V was cut by 5 bases and J by 5 bases, with 10 bases left in between. CDR3 length: 12 residues. The CDR3 DNA reads as TGTGCCAGCAGTTCCCGGGGGGAGACCCAGTACTTC. This translates into CASSSRGETQYF.

V gene TRBV28 combines with J gene TRBJ1-2; unclear D gene. CDR3 length: 12 residues. V lost 5 bases and J 8 bases, leaving 12 bases between the germline ends. Per germline, CDR1 MDHEN and CDR2 SYDVKM. CDR3 amino acids: CASSLVAGGYTF. The CDR3 bases are TGTGCCAGCAGTCTCGTCGCGGGGGGCTACACCTTC.

This chain connects TRBV9 to TRBJ2-3, with 7 positions matching TRBD2. CDR3 length equals 15 residues. CDR1 is SGDLS, CDR2 YYNGEE, per germline. Trimming cost V 0 bases and J 4 bases; bases outside gene matches: 5. As DNA, the CDR3 is TGTGCCAGCAGCGTAGTAGGTGCGGGAGCAGATACGCAGTATTTT. This encodes CASSVVGAGADTQYF.

This chain links TRBV11-3 with TRBJ2-2; D is undetermined. The CDR3 runs 14 residues. V was cut by 4 bases and J by 6 bases, with 12 bases left in between. Germline values: CDR1 SGHNT, CDR2 YENEEA. CDR3 amino acids: CASSSDGHPGELFF. The CDR3 DNA is TGTGCCAGCAGCTCAGATGGCCACCCCGGGGAGCTGTTTTTT. Variable domain in full (rest from reference TRBV11-3 and TRBJ2-2): EAGVVQSPRYKIIEKKQPVAFWCNPISGHNTLYWYLQNLGQGPELLIRYENEEAVDDSQLPKDRFSAERLKGVDSTLKIQPAELGDSAVYLCASSSDGHPGELFFGEGSRLTVL.

The chain carries TRBV20-1 and TRBJ2-1; 7 positions match TRBD1. CDR3 length: 11 amino acids. Germline V gives CDR1 DFQATT, CDR2 SNEGSKA (reference sequence). V gave up 4 bases and J gave up 14 bases; unmatched junction bases: 8. The chain's CDR3 is CSATLGTEKFF. The CDR3 DNA sequence: TGCAGTGCTACCCTCGGGACAGAAAAGTTCTTC.